Below, 28 T cell receptor beta chains from the same sample are listed, as sequenced in a study of shared clonotypes between healthy human individuals. Some clones are missing from TCRdb's copy, which holds only in-frame ones; the method was immunoSEQ multiplex PCR. The sample shows 100,000 to 120,000 clones, about 63% of them seen only once. The sample was memory CD8+ T cells sorted from blood. This sample's subset: CD45RO+ cells pooled with CCR7-negative TemRA cells. Source of these receptors: a woman in her 30s in good health.

The chain joins TRBV2 to TRBJ2-7; D gene ambiguous. CDR1 and CDR2 from the germline V gene are SNHLY and FYNNEI. The ends were cut back, 6 bases at V and 0 bases at J, with 6 bases in the middle. The CDR3 totals 12 residues. The CDR3 loop reads CASRDGSYEQYF. The CDR3 coding sequence is TGTGCCAGCAGGGACGGCTCCTACGAGCAGTACTTC.

CDR3 sequence (DNA): TGTGCCAGCAGTTTAAGGACAGAGTACACTGAAGCTTTCTTT. Amino acids: CASSLRTEYTEAFF. The V call is TRBV28, the J call TRBJ1-1; perhaps TRBD1 as D (6 bases). Germline assignment: CDR1 MDHEN and CDR2 SYDVKM. V lost 2 bases and J lost 3, with 10 bases in between. The CDR3 contains 14 residues.

This clone appeared once. The chain recombines TRBV5-1 with TRBJ2-7; 9 bases map to TRBD2. The junction had 10 bases not matched to a gene; V was cut back by 5 bases and J by 4 bases. Germline loops: CDR1 SGHRS, CDR2 YFSETQ. The CDR3 spans 15 residues. This CDR3 reads CASRQASGILYEQYF. The CDR3 region has the DNA TGCGCCAGCAGGCAGGCTAGCGGGATATTATACGAGCAGTACTTC.

The V call is TRBV6-5, the J call TRBJ2-7, with no clear D. From germline, CDR1 is MNHEY and CDR2 SVGAGI. Between the trimmed V and J ends, which lost 7 bases and 3 bases, there was a span of 7 bases. The CDR3 sequence is 11 residues long. This CDR3 is CASKEYYEQYF. Here the CDR3 DNA reads TGTGCCAGCAAGGAGTACTACGAGCAGTACTTC.

V and J are TRBV25-1 and TRBJ2-3, with 7 bases lining up with TRBD2. Germline CDR1 is MGHDK and CDR2 is SYGVNS. The CDR3 is 17 residues long. Trimming took 6 bases from V and 1 from J; bases not matched to a gene: 13. As DNA, the CDR3 is TGTGCCAGCAGCGGCGGTCCTAGCGGAGACCGCACAGATACGCAGTATTTT. It encodes CASSGGPSGDRTDTQYF. Based on the CDR3 plus reference TRBV25-1 and TRBJ2-3, the full variable domain is EADIYQTPRYLVIGTGKKITLECSQTMGHDKMYWYQQDPGMELHLIHYSYGVNSTEKGDLSSESTVSRIRTEHFPLTLESARPSHTSQYLCASSGGPSGDRTDTQYFGPGTRLTVL.

This clone was seen at least ten times. V is TRBV2 and J is TRBJ1-1; D remains ambiguous. The germline V gene has CDR1 SNHLY and CDR2 FYNNEI. V lost 4 bases and J 1 base, leaving 7 bases between the germline ends. This CDR3 region has 13 residues. The CDR3 region is CASSVVQNTEAFF. For the CDR3, the DNA is TGTGCCAGCAGTGTGGTCCAGAACACTGAAGCTTTCTTT.

This chain connects TRBV18 to TRBJ2-7, with a possible D match to TRBD2 (6 bases). The CDR3 is made up of 13 amino acids. CDR1 is KGHSH and CDR2 is LQKENI in the germline V gene. Trimming took off 0 bases at V and 7 bases at J, with 10 bases between the two ends. The CDR3 nucleotides are TGTGCCAGCTCACCACCCGTTGGAGGGGAGCAGTACTTC. Protein product: CASSPPVGGEQYF.

This clone is a singleton in its sample. The rearrangement uses TRBV19 and TRBJ2-6, with D tentatively TRBD1 (7 bases). This CDR3 comprises 15 residues. The germline V gene has CDR1 LNHDA and CDR2 SQIVND (reference sequence). V dropped 8 bases and J dropped 0 bases, with 11 bases sitting between them. The CDR3 here is CASQGGVSGANVLTF. For the CDR3, the DNA is TGTGCCAGTCAGGGGGGAGTCTCTGGGGCCAACGTCCTGACTTTC.

The chain links TRBV29-1 to TRBJ2-1, with D possibly TRBD1 on 5 matching bases. The CDR3 runs 14 residues. V lost 3 bases and J lost 0, with 9 bases in between. Looked up from germline, CDR1 is SQVTM and CDR2 is ANQGSEA. In DNA form, the CDR3 reads TGCAGCGTTGACCAGGGTTCCTCCTACAATGAGCAGTTCTTC. Its protein is CSVDQGSSYNEQFF.

The genes are TRBV11-2 and TRBJ2-1; D is unclear. Per germline, CDR1 SGHAT and CDR2 FQNNGV. Trimming pared 1 base from V and 1 base from J, leaving 8 bases between. The CDR3 has 15 amino acids. CDR3 sequence (DNA): TGTGCCAGCAGCTTAGTTCCCTTATCCTACAATGAGCAGTTCTTC. Translated: CASSLVPLSYNEQFF.

In this sample, this clone turned up a few times. The rearrangement joins TRBV2 to TRBJ2-7; no reliable D call. The CDR3 length is 12 residues. Per germline, CDR1 SNHLY and CDR2 FYNNEI. Trimming shortened V by 5 bases and J by 3 bases, and 8 bases separated the two germline ends. CDR3 sequence: CASSLTFYEQYF. The CDR3 region has the DNA TGTGCCAGCAGTTTAACTTTCTACGAGCAGTACTTC.

This chain joins TRBV19 and TRBJ1-1; no clear D. Between the trimmed V and J ends, which lost 8 bases and 1 base, there was a span of 17 bases. CDR3 length: 15 residues. Per the germline V gene, CDR1 is LNHDA and CDR2 is SQIVND (reference sequence). This chain's CDR3 is CASRLVGLGNTEAFF. CDR3 DNA sequence: TGTGCCAGTCGCCTTGTAGGTCTCGGGAACACTGAAGCTTTCTTT.

V is TRBV19 and J is TRBJ2-7; TRBD2 might be the D (6 bases). Germline V gene sequence: CDR1 LNHDA, CDR2 SQIVND (reference sequence). Deletions cut 5 bases from V and 1 base from J, with 12 bases between. This CDR3 comprises 14 residues. CDR3 loop: CASSDGLTSYEQYF. CDR3 DNA: TGTGCCAGTAGTGATGGACTAACGTCCTACGAGCAGTACTTC.

The chain is built from TRBV7-9 and TRBJ2-1; D is unclear. The CDR3 is 12 amino acids. Trimming left V 5 bases short and J 10 bases short, with 12 bases between. The germline V gene has CDR1 SEHNR and CDR2 FQNEAQ (reference sequence). CDR3 region: CASSLVGTEQFF. For the CDR3, the DNA is TGTGCCAGCAGCCTCGTTGGCACGGAGCAGTTCTTC. The whole variable domain, remainder taken from reference TRBV7-9 and TRBJ2-1, is DTGVSQNPRHKITKRGQNVTFRCDPISEHNRLYWYRQTLGQGPEFLTYFQNEAQLEKSRLLSDRFSAERPKGSFSTLEIQRTEQGDSAMYLCASSLVGTEQFFGPGTRLTVL.

This clone appeared a few times. The V and J genes are TRBV14 and TRBJ2-3, with D unclear. Deletions cut 6 bases from V and 1 base from J, with 8 bases between. This CDR3 contains 13 residues. From germline, CDR1 is SGHDN and CDR2 FVKESK. The CDR3 bases are TGTGCCAGCAGAGGCGGCCGCACAGATACGCAGTATTTT. Encoded protein: CASRGGRTDTQYF. The full variable domain, its missing parts supplied by reference TRBV14 and TRBJ2-3, is EAGVTQFPSHSVIEKGQTVTLRCDPISGHDNLYWYRRVMGKEIKFLLHFVKESKQDESGMPNNRFLAERTGGTYSTLKVQPAELEDSGVYFCASRGGRTDTQYFGPGTRLTVL.

This clone turned up a few times. Other DNA sequences from this sample encode an identical CDR3 as well. The gene calls are TRBV7-9 and TRBJ2-1; TRBD2 matches at 7 bases. This CDR3 spans 16 amino acids. V was pared by 9 bases and J by 2 bases, with 13 bases of the junction left unmatched. Germline V CDR1 and CDR2: SEHNR, FQNEAQ (reference sequence). CDR3 sequence: CASSPRGGSAYNEQFF. The CDR3 nucleotides are TGTGCCAGTTCACCGCGAGGCGGGAGCGCCTACAATGAGCAGTTCTTC.

This clone was seen a handful of times. The chain carries TRBV9 and TRBJ1-1, with a possible D match to TRBD1 (6 bases). Trimming cost V 0 bases and J 1 base, with 7 bases left between them. Germline V gives CDR1 SGDLS, CDR2 YYNGEE. The CDR3 extends over 14 amino acids. The DNA for the CDR3 is TGTGCCAGCAGCGTAGCCAGGGGGAACACTGAAGCTTTCTTT. Translation: CASSVARGNTEAFF.

This clone was found a few times. CDR3 loop: CASSLIDNNEQFF. The CDR3 DNA reads TGTGCCAGCAGTCTTATAGACAACAATGAGCAGTTCTTC. This sequence joins TRBV25-1 and TRBJ2-1; D is unclear. Germline V gene sequence: CDR1 MGHDK, CDR2 SYGVNS. CDR3 length equals 13 residues. V was shortened by 5 bases and J by 5 bases, with 10 bases between the two germline ends.

V gene TRBV7-8 combines with J gene TRBJ2-2; maybe TRBD2 (6 bases). The germline V gene encodes CDR1 SGHVS and CDR2 FQNEAQ. Trimming removed 5 bases at V and 5 bases at J, with 24 bases between. The CDR3 is 18 amino acids. CDR3 amino acids: CASSPPWSVREWTGELFF. DNA of the CDR3: TGTGCCAGCAGCCCGCCGTGGAGTGTCCGGGAGTGGACCGGGGAGCTGTTTTTT.

The chain uses TRBV28 and TRBJ2-5, with TRBD2 as a possible D gene (6 bases). The germline V gene encodes CDR1 MDHEN and CDR2 SYDVKM. The CDR3 has 14 amino acids. The ends were cut back, 2 bases at V and 5 bases at J, with 12 bases in the middle. The CDR3 protein is CASSLPGVQETQYF. CDR3 sequence (DNA): TGTGCCAGCAGTTTACCGGGAGTCCAGGAGACCCAGTACTTC.

About this clone itself: The same CDR3 also results from other DNA sequences found in this sample. The rearrangement uses TRBV27 and TRBJ1-2; D not certain. Trimming left V 6 bases short and J 0 bases short, with 5 bases between. The CDR3 covers 12 residues. Germline V gives CDR1 MNHEY, CDR2 SMNVEV (reference sequence). CDR3 bases: TGTGCCAGCAGAACAGCTAACTATGGCTACACCTTC. Translating it yields CASRTANYGYTF.

The chain combines TRBV5-4 with TRBJ2-1, with 9 positions matching TRBD1. The CDR3 consists of 17 residues. J was trimmed by 2 bases and V by 1 base; bases with no gene match: 7. Germline assignment: CDR1 SGHNT and CDR2 YYREEE (reference sequence). The CDR3, as DNA: TGTGCCAGCAGCTTGATCCCGGGACAGGGACCCTACAATGAGCAGTTCTTC. This translates into CASSLIPGQGPYNEQFF.

The chain recombines TRBV30 with TRBJ2-5, with 7 bases matching TRBD2. The length of the CDR3 is 13 residues. J was trimmed by 5 bases and V by 0 bases; bases with no gene match: 3. In germline, CDR1 is GTSNPN, CDR2 SVGIG (reference sequence). This chain's CDR3 is CAWSVHGRETQYF. The CDR3 DNA reads TGTGCCTGGAGTGTACACGGGAGGGAGACCCAGTACTTC.

V usage is TRBV5-4 and J usage is TRBJ1-3, with D maybe TRBD1 (6 bases). The length of the CDR3 is 16 residues. Germline CDR1 and CDR2: SGHNT and YYREEE (reference sequence). The germline V and J ends were trimmed by 5 bases and 1 base, with 16 bases remaining between them. The CDR3, as DNA: TGTGCCAGCAGTTATACAGGGCTGGTGTCTGGAAACACCATATATTTT. This gives the protein CASSYTGLVSGNTIYF.

The J gene is TRBJ1-4, the V gene TRBV4-1; the D gene is possibly TRBD1 (6 bases). Germline V lookup: CDR1 MGHRA, CDR2 YSYEKL. V was trimmed by 3 bases and J by 10 bases, leaving 12 bases between them. The CDR3 runs to 13 residues. The CDR3 loop is CASSQGGGGKLFF. The CDR3 DNA follows: TGCGCCAGCAGCCAGGGGGGAGGGGGAAAACTGTTTTTT.

This clone was seen only once. This rearrangement joins TRBV6-4 to TRBJ2-5; unclear D gene. The CDR3 sequence is 10 residues long. V was trimmed by 8 bases and J by 6 bases, leaving 7 bases between them. Per the germline V gene, CDR1 is MRHNA and CDR2 is SNTAGT. The CDR3 region is CASGSKTQYF. DNA for the CDR3: TGTGCCAGCGGTTCAAAGACCCAGTACTTC.

This chain uses TRBV18 with TRBJ1-1, with D hard to call. The CDR3 sequence is 19 residues long. Germline CDR1 KGHSH, CDR2 LQKENI. V was trimmed by 1 base and J by 6 bases, leaving 27 bases between them. CDR3 amino acids: CASSPRSLTEPNSRPEAFF. DNA for the CDR3: TGTGCCAGCTCACCACGGTCCCTGACGGAGCCCAATTCCCGGCCTGAAGCTTTCTTT.

The table lists this clone with a few counts. The V and J genes are TRBV9 and TRBJ2-3, with TRBD2 matching 8 bases. V shed 0 bases, J shed 6 bases, and the junction held 6 bases outside the gene matches. In germline, CDR1 is SGDLS, CDR2 YYNGEE. CDR3 size: 15 residues. In DNA form, the CDR3 reads TGTGCCAGCAGCGTAGCCGGTAGCGGGGTCGATACGCAGTATTTT. This codes for CASSVAGSGVDTQYF.